This T cell receptor beta chain was identified during a study of T cells in localized non-small cell lung cancer. With regard to this clone: Its antigen remains unknown.

TCRdb's table, derived via immunoSEQ multiplex PCR, lists solely in-frame clones and lacks some. Of 25,000 to 30,000 clones listed, around 93% were seen once; the top ten hold over 25%. General study points: Overall survival was longer when the density of T cells in the blood was higher. Heterogeneity remains possible because sequencing was limited to only one tumor region. Median detection of top 100 tumor clones in adjacent lung was about 52 clones. Peak T cell clonality was found in uninvolved adjacent lung, exceeding tumor.

Germline V gives CDR1 SEHNR, CDR2 FQNEAQ (reference sequence). The trim removed 5 bases at V and 7 bases at J, leaving 9 bases unmatched. The length of the CDR3 is 15 residues. This specimen consisted of peripheral blood, obtained before any cancer treatment. The receptor comes from a female donor over 55 with stage I lung adenocarcinoma. The V gene is TRBV7-9, the J gene TRBJ2-1; TRBD1 matches 9 bases. The CDR3 region is CASSPPGTGYNEQFF. DNA of the CDR3: TGTGCCAGCAGCCCCCCCGGGACAGGGTATAATGAGCAGTTCTTC.